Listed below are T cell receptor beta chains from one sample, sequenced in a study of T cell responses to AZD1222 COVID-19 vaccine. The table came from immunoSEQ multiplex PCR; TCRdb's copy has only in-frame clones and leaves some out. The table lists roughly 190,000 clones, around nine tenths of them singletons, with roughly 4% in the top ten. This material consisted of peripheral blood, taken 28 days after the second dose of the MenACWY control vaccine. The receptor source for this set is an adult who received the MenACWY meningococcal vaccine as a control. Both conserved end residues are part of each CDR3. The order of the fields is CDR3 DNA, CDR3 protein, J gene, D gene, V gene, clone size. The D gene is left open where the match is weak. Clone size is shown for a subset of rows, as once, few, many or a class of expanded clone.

cdr3_nt: TGTGCCAGCAGCTTAGAGAGAGGAGGCACTGAAGCTTTCTTT; cdr3_aa: CASSLERGGTEAFF; j_call: TRBJ1-1; d_call: NA; v_call: TRBV11-2; clone_size: NA
cdr3_nt: TGTGCCAGCAAGGGGAGAAAGACAGGTACGGGCTACACCTTC; cdr3_aa: CASKGRKTGTGYTF; j_call: TRBJ1-2; d_call: NA; v_call: TRBV27; clone_size: NA
cdr3_nt: TGTGCCAGCAGCTTAGGCCAGCGCTTTGGGGCCAACGTCCTGACTTTC; cdr3_aa: CASSLGQRFGANVLTF; j_call: TRBJ2-6; d_call: NA; v_call: TRBV13; clone_size: NA
cdr3_nt: TGTGCCAGCAGCTTAGACGGGGGGCTGGGCACTGAAGCTTTCTTT; cdr3_aa: CASSLDGGLGTEAFF; j_call: TRBJ1-1; d_call: NA; v_call: TRBV11-2; clone_size: once
cdr3_nt: TGTGCCAGTAGTATACGAACTAGCGGGAGACCCGGGGAGCTGTTTTTT; cdr3_aa: CASSIRTSGRPGELFF; j_call: TRBJ2-2; d_call: TRBD2; v_call: TRBV19; clone_size: NA
cdr3_nt: TGTGCCAGCACCATTTACGGGGGAAACACCATATATTTT; cdr3_aa: CASTIYGGNTIYF; j_call: TRBJ1-3; d_call: NA; v_call: TRBV6-6; clone_size: NA
cdr3_nt: TGTGCCAGCTCACCTTCAGATAGCAATCAGCCCCAGCATTTT; cdr3_aa: CASSPSDSNQPQHF; j_call: TRBJ1-5; d_call: NA; v_call: TRBV18; clone_size: NA
cdr3_nt: TGCGCCAGCAGCCAACGCGTACTTCAAGAGACCCAGTACTTC; cdr3_aa: CASSQRVLQETQYF; j_call: TRBJ2-5; d_call: NA; v_call: TRBV4-1; clone_size: NA
cdr3_nt: TGTGCCTTGAGCCGGGACTTTAATTCACCCCTCCACTTT; cdr3_aa: CALSRDFNSPLHF; j_call: TRBJ1-6; d_call: NA; v_call: TRBV30; clone_size: NA
cdr3_nt: TGTGCCAGCAGCAGGACGGTGAGAGGAGATACGCAGTATTTT; cdr3_aa: CASSRTVRGDTQYF; j_call: TRBJ2-3; d_call: NA; v_call: TRBV5-4; clone_size: NA
cdr3_nt: TGTGCCAGCAGCTTAGTGGCCAGGAACTATGGCTACACCTTC; cdr3_aa: CASSLVARNYGYTF; j_call: TRBJ1-2; d_call: NA; v_call: TRBV7-8; clone_size: NA
cdr3_nt: TGTGCCAGCAGTTTCGGACGACAGGGGGTAGCTTTCTTT; cdr3_aa: CASSFGRQGVAFF; j_call: TRBJ1-1; d_call: TRBD1; v_call: TRBV27; clone_size: NA
cdr3_nt: TGTGCCAGCAGTGTTTTTAGCGGGAGGAACACCGGGGAGCTGTTTTTT; cdr3_aa: CASSVFSGRNTGELFF; j_call: TRBJ2-2; d_call: TRBD2; v_call: TRBV2; clone_size: NA
cdr3_nt: TGTGCCAGCAGCCTACAGACGGGAAACACCATATATTTT; cdr3_aa: CASSLQTGNTIYF; j_call: TRBJ1-3; d_call: NA; v_call: TRBV12-1; clone_size: NA
cdr3_nt: TGTGCCAGCTCACCAGGAGGGCCCATGAACACTGAAGCTTTCTTT; cdr3_aa: CASSPGGPMNTEAFF; j_call: TRBJ1-1; d_call: NA; v_call: TRBV18; clone_size: NA
cdr3_nt: TGTGCCAGCAGCTTGGGACCGATCACCGGGGAGCTGTTTTTT; cdr3_aa: CASSLGPITGELFF; j_call: TRBJ2-2; d_call: NA; v_call: TRBV11-3; clone_size: few
cdr3_nt: TGTGCCAGCAGTTTGCCCGGGTCCAAAAACATTCAGTACTTC; cdr3_aa: CASSLPGSKNIQYF; j_call: TRBJ2-4; d_call: NA; v_call: TRBV28; clone_size: NA
cdr3_nt: TGTGCCAGCAGCTTAAGACAGAGGAGGGGCCCTGAAGCTTTCTTT; cdr3_aa: CASSLRQRRGPEAFF; j_call: TRBJ1-1; d_call: NA; v_call: TRBV13; clone_size: NA
cdr3_nt: TGCGCCAGCAGCCTCCTCCAGGGGGCTAACTATGGCTACACCTTC; cdr3_aa: CASSLLQGANYGYTF; j_call: TRBJ1-2; d_call: TRBD1; v_call: TRBV5-1; clone_size: few
cdr3_nt: TGTGCCAGTAGCCCCGGGACAGGGGGACAGCCCCAGCATTTT; cdr3_aa: CASSPGTGGQPQHF; j_call: TRBJ1-5; d_call: TRBD1; v_call: TRBV19; clone_size: NA
cdr3_nt: TGCAGCGTTGTGGGCCCCACAGATACGCAGTATTTT; cdr3_aa: CSVVGPTDTQYF; j_call: TRBJ2-3; d_call: NA; v_call: TRBV29-1; clone_size: NA
cdr3_nt: TGTGCCACGGGACAGCAAAAGAACACTGAAGCTTTCTTT; cdr3_aa: CATGQQKNTEAFF; j_call: TRBJ1-1; d_call: TRBD1; v_call: TRBV19; clone_size: NA
cdr3_nt: TGCGCCAGCAGCGGAGGGGGGACTAGCGATGAGACCCAGTACTTC; cdr3_aa: CASSGGGTSDETQYF; j_call: TRBJ2-5; d_call: TRBD2; v_call: TRBV5-1; clone_size: NA
cdr3_nt: TGTGCCAGCAGCTTAGAACGGGGGGGTGGCTACACCTTC; cdr3_aa: CASSLERGGGYTF; j_call: TRBJ1-2; d_call: NA; v_call: TRBV13; clone_size: NA
cdr3_nt: TGTGCCAGCAGTTTAGATAGAGGACTAGCGTATACAGATACGCAGTATTTT; cdr3_aa: CASSLDRGLAYTDTQYF; j_call: TRBJ2-3; d_call: TRBD2; v_call: TRBV28; clone_size: NA
cdr3_nt: TGTGCCAGCAGCCCCGGGAGGCGGAGCTCCTACAATGAGCAGTTCTTC; cdr3_aa: CASSPGRRSSYNEQFF; j_call: TRBJ2-1; d_call: TRBD2; v_call: TRBV5-4; clone_size: NA
cdr3_nt: TGTGCCAGCAGGGACATCGGACGTAACTATGGCTACACCTTC; cdr3_aa: CASRDIGRNYGYTF; j_call: TRBJ1-2; d_call: NA; v_call: TRBV2; clone_size: NA
cdr3_nt: TGTGCCAGCAGCTCCTCCGGACAGGCTAACTATGGCTACACCTTC; cdr3_aa: CASSSSGQANYGYTF; j_call: TRBJ1-2; d_call: TRBD1; v_call: TRBV9; clone_size: NA
cdr3_nt: TGTGCCAGCAGATCCGACTATGGCTACACCTTC; cdr3_aa: CASRSDYGYTF; j_call: TRBJ1-2; d_call: NA; v_call: TRBV28; clone_size: NA
cdr3_nt: TGCGCCAGCAGCCAAGTCTCAGGGACGACGTACGAGCAGTACTTC; cdr3_aa: CASSQVSGTTYEQYF; j_call: TRBJ2-7; d_call: NA; v_call: TRBV4-1; clone_size: NA
cdr3_nt: TGTGCCAGCAGTTTTCTAGGTGGGGGCTACACCTTC; cdr3_aa: CASSFLGGGYTF; j_call: TRBJ1-2; d_call: NA; v_call: TRBV27; clone_size: NA
cdr3_nt: TGCGCCAGCAGCTTGGCCTTAGCCACCGGGGAGCTGTTTTTT; cdr3_aa: CASSLALATGELFF; j_call: TRBJ2-2; d_call: NA; v_call: TRBV5-1; clone_size: NA
cdr3_nt: TGTGCCACCAGCCAGAGGCTTTTGAACACTGAAGCTTTCTTT; cdr3_aa: CATSQRLLNTEAFF; j_call: TRBJ1-1; d_call: NA; v_call: TRBV15; clone_size: NA
cdr3_nt: TGTGCCAGCACAGGGTCGATGGCTGAAGCTTTCTTT; cdr3_aa: CASTGSMAEAFF; j_call: TRBJ1-1; d_call: NA; v_call: TRBV12-3/TRBV12-4; clone_size: once
cdr3_nt: TGTGCCACCAGCAGCCCCCCAGAGGCTGAAGCTTTCTTT; cdr3_aa: CATSSPPEAEAFF; j_call: TRBJ1-1; d_call: NA; v_call: TRBV15; clone_size: NA
cdr3_nt: TGTGCCAGCAGCTCTAACGTAGGGGCGAACACCGGGGAGCTGTTTTTT; cdr3_aa: CASSSNVGANTGELFF; j_call: TRBJ2-2; d_call: NA; v_call: TRBV7-3; clone_size: once
cdr3_nt: TGTGCCAGCAGTATCTCCTACAATGAGCAGTTCTTC; cdr3_aa: CASSISYNEQFF; j_call: TRBJ2-1; d_call: NA; v_call: TRBV28; clone_size: NA
cdr3_nt: TGTGCCAGCAGCCGACTTCTCTATGGCTACACCTTC; cdr3_aa: CASSRLLYGYTF; j_call: TRBJ1-2; d_call: NA; v_call: TRBV3-1/TRBV3-2; clone_size: NA
cdr3_nt: TGTGCCAGCAGTTTAGCCGGGGGGGTCTACGAGCAGTACTTC; cdr3_aa: CASSLAGGVYEQYF; j_call: TRBJ2-7; d_call: TRBD2; v_call: TRBV27; clone_size: NA
cdr3_nt: TGTGCCAGCAACCTACAGGGCAACACCGGGGAGCTGTTTTTT; cdr3_aa: CASNLQGNTGELFF; j_call: TRBJ2-2; d_call: NA; v_call: TRBV6-5; clone_size: NA
cdr3_nt: TGTGCTAGTGGTTTGTCCCGGACAGGGAACGCTGAAGCTTTCTTT; cdr3_aa: CASGLSRTGNAEAFF; j_call: TRBJ1-1; d_call: TRBD1; v_call: TRBV12-5; clone_size: NA
cdr3_nt: TGTGCCAGCTCACCGTTCGACGGGAACTATGGCTACACCTTC; cdr3_aa: CASSPFDGNYGYTF; j_call: TRBJ1-2; d_call: NA; v_call: TRBV18; clone_size: NA
cdr3_nt: TGTGCCTGGTCCCGGGACTTCGACACTGAAGCTTTCTTT; cdr3_aa: CAWSRDFDTEAFF; j_call: TRBJ1-1; d_call: NA; v_call: TRBV30; clone_size: NA
cdr3_nt: TGCAGCATCAACGGGTTCAACACCGGGGAGCTGTTTTTT; cdr3_aa: CSINGFNTGELFF; j_call: TRBJ2-2; d_call: NA; v_call: TRBV29-1; clone_size: NA
cdr3_nt: TGTGCCAGCAGTCCGGGGAACTATGGCTACACCTTC; cdr3_aa: CASSPGNYGYTF; j_call: TRBJ1-2; d_call: NA; v_call: TRBV6-5; clone_size: NA
cdr3_nt: TGTGCCAGCAGCGAAACAGCTAACTATGGCTACACCTTC; cdr3_aa: CASSETANYGYTF; j_call: TRBJ1-2; d_call: NA; v_call: TRBV7-8; clone_size: few
cdr3_nt: TGTGCCAGCAGCTTAGAAGGGGGACAGGGATCAGATACGCAGTATTTT; cdr3_aa: CASSLEGGQGSDTQYF; j_call: TRBJ2-3; d_call: TRBD1; v_call: TRBV11-3; clone_size: NA
cdr3_nt: TGTGCCAGCAGCGCCACGTGGGGGTCTTCTGGAAACACCATATATTTT; cdr3_aa: CASSATWGSSGNTIYF; j_call: TRBJ1-3; d_call: NA; v_call: TRBV9; clone_size: NA
cdr3_nt: TGTGCCAGTAGTAGGGAGTGGACAGTAAATTCACCCCTCCACTTT; cdr3_aa: CASSREWTVNSPLHF; j_call: TRBJ1-6; d_call: NA; v_call: TRBV19; clone_size: NA
cdr3_nt: TGCGCCAGCAGCCAAGGTACAGGGGAGGCTAGCACAGATACGCAGTATTTT; cdr3_aa: CASSQGTGEASTDTQYF; j_call: TRBJ2-3; d_call: NA; v_call: TRBV4-1; clone_size: NA
cdr3_nt: TGTGCCAGCAGTCTACTATCGACAGGGGAGGGCTACACCTTC; cdr3_aa: CASSLLSTGEGYTF; j_call: TRBJ1-2; d_call: TRBD1; v_call: TRBV28; clone_size: NA
cdr3_nt: TGTGCCAGCAGCCAAGACGGGAGATGGTATGAGCAGTTCTTC; cdr3_aa: CASSQDGRWYEQFF; j_call: TRBJ2-1; d_call: NA; v_call: TRBV3-1/TRBV3-2; clone_size: NA
cdr3_nt: TGTGCCAGCAGCTCCGGGGGGGAACAGCCCCAGCATTTT; cdr3_aa: CASSSGGEQPQHF; j_call: TRBJ1-5; d_call: NA; v_call: TRBV13; clone_size: NA
cdr3_nt: TGTGCCAGCAGTTCCGGGCTCCGGGGGGCTTTCTTT; cdr3_aa: CASSSGLRGAFF; j_call: TRBJ1-1; d_call: NA; v_call: TRBV27; clone_size: NA
cdr3_nt: TGTGCCAGTAGTCAGGGCTTTAATGAAAAACTGTTTTTT; cdr3_aa: CASSQGFNEKLFF; j_call: TRBJ1-4; d_call: NA; v_call: TRBV19; clone_size: NA
cdr3_nt: TGCAGCGTTGGACAGGGGTCGGGCACTGAAGCTTTCTTT; cdr3_aa: CSVGQGSGTEAFF; j_call: TRBJ1-1; d_call: TRBD1; v_call: TRBV29-1; clone_size: once
cdr3_nt: TGCGCCAGCAGCCAAGTCTTTTTGGACGGGGAGCTGTTTTTT; cdr3_aa: CASSQVFLDGELFF; j_call: TRBJ2-2; d_call: NA; v_call: TRBV4-3; clone_size: NA